This entry lists 21 T cell receptor beta chains sequenced from one sample in a study of patients and donors after allogeneic stem cell transplantation. Each CDR3 protein gets one entry after TCRdb re-called the RT-PCR reads with MiXCR. The sample carries approximately 160,000 distinct CDR3 sequences, 20% to 25% recorded once. The specimen was blood, either unsorted or a sorted T cell fraction (not recorded which). These receptors all come from a human donor who was either an allogeneic HSCT recipient or a stem cell or donor lymphocyte infusion donor (not recorded which). It is not recorded whose cells these are; they may come from a transplant donor.

This clonotype has just one count. A much larger clone lies one base from this, so it may be a read error. The V call is TRBV29-1, the J call TRBJ1-4; D possibly corresponds to TRBD1 (5 bases). The V and J ends lost 3 bases and 7 bases respectively, with 12 bases between them. The length of the CDR3 is 13 residues. CDR1 SQVTM and CDR2 ANQGSEA come from the germline V gene. The CDR3 bases are TGCAGCGTTGAGTGGGTCGGGGGTGAAAAACTGTTTTTT. Protein sequence: CSVEWVGGEKLFF. Full variable domain (missing parts from reference TRBV29-1 and TRBJ1-4): SAVISQKPSRDICQRGTSLTIQCQVDSQVTMMFWYRQQPGQSLTLIATANQGSEATYESGFVIDKFPISRPNLTFSTLTVSNMSPEDSSIYLCSVEWVGGEKLFFGSGTQLSVL.

The J gene is TRBJ2-7, the V gene TRBV29-1, with D maybe TRBD2 (6 bases). Germline lookup yields CDR1 SQVTM and CDR2 ANQGSEA. The CDR3 loop spans 13 amino acids. V was shortened by 4 bases and J by 5 bases, with 15 bases between the two germline ends. CDR3 nucleotide sequence: TGCAGCGTTGGGCGGGAAAGTTTTAACGAGCAGTACTTC. Translating gives CSVGRESFNEQYF.

This clonotype came up a few times. V gene TRBV14 combines with J gene TRBJ2-3; D remains unclear. Germline-derived CDR1 and CDR2 are SGHDN and FVKESK. The CDR3 runs to 16 residues. Trimming took 1 base from V and 2 from J, leaving 13 bases between them. The CDR3 spells CASSQVGQSFTDTQYF. CDR3 bases: TGTGCCAGCAGCCAAGTTGGGCAGAGCTTCACAGATACGCAGTATTTT.

This clonotype was picked up a small number of times. CDR3: CSASRDDEKLFF. As DNA, the CDR3 is TGCAGTGCTAGCAGGGACGATGAAAAACTGTTTTTT. V usage is TRBV20-1 and J usage is TRBJ1-4; possible D gene TRBD1, 5 bases. The germline V and J ends were trimmed by 3 bases and 6 bases, with 8 bases remaining between them. This CDR3 has 12 residues. Germline V gives CDR1 DFQATT, CDR2 SNEGSKA (reference sequence).

This clonotype was observed a few times. V gene TRBV29-1 combines with J gene TRBJ1-5; perhaps TRBD1 as D (5 bases). The CDR3 is 17 amino acids. Trimming left V 0 bases short and J 5 bases short, with 20 bases between. Germline loops: CDR1 SQVTM, CDR2 ANQGSEA. DNA for the CDR3: TGCAGCGTTGAAGATCTTACCGCTAATAGCAGGGATCAGCCCCAGCATTTT. This encodes CSVEDLTANSRDQPQHF.

This CDR3 is CSVEVLADELTDTQYF. The CDR3 DNA reads as TGCAGCGTTGAAGTCCTGGCGGATGAACTCACAGATACGCAGTATTTT. The V call is TRBV29-1, the J call TRBJ2-3; no reliable D call. CDR3 length: 16 residues. V was cut by 1 base and J by 2 bases, with 16 bases left in between. Germline V gene sequence: CDR1 SQVTM, CDR2 ANQGSEA.

This chain uses TRBV6-1 with TRBJ2-3; 12 positions agree with TRBD2. The CDR3 length is 14 residues. With 8 bases clipped from V and 6 bases from J, the junction kept 6 bases outside the gene matches. CDR1 MNHNS and CDR2 SASEGT come from the germline V gene. The CDR3 is CASPLAGGLDTQYF. The CDR3 nucleotides read TGTGCCAGCCCCCTAGCGGGGGGGCTTGATACGCAGTATTTT.

V is TRBV2 and J is TRBJ2-1, with D unresolved. The CDR3 runs 16 residues. In germline, CDR1 is SNHLY, CDR2 FYNNEI. V was pared by 2 bases and J by 0 bases, with 11 bases between. The DNA for the CDR3 is TGTGCCAGCAGTGAACTAGTTCATTACTCCTACAATGAGCAGTTCTTC. This gives the protein CASSELVHYSYNEQFF.

CDR3: CASSLSPLGIGSNQPQHF. The CDR3 DNA sequence: TGTGCCAGCAGCTTATCACCTCTCGGAATTGGTAGCAATCAGCCCCAGCATTTT. The gene calls are TRBV7-9 and TRBJ1-5; D is ambiguous. Germline CDR1 reads SEHNR; CDR2 reads FQNEAQ (reference sequence). The CDR3 contains 18 residues. V dropped 2 bases and J dropped 0 bases, with 17 bases sitting between them.

V gene TRBV5-1 combines with J gene TRBJ1-2; no definite D call. Per germline, CDR1 SGHRS and CDR2 YFSETQ. The CDR3 is 14 residues long. The V gene lost 0 bases and the J gene lost 8 bases, with 14 bases spanning the gap. As DNA, the CDR3 is TGCGCCAGCAGCTTGGGAGAGACGCTATTCGGCTACACCTTC. Protein sequence: CASSLGETLFGYTF.

This clonotype occurred a few times. V is TRBV6-1 and J is TRBJ1-2; 8 nucleotides line up with TRBD1. This CDR3 contains 14 residues. V shed 6 bases and J 2 bases; nucleotides not matched to a gene: 5. Germline-derived CDR1 and CDR2 are MNHNS and SASEGT. This CDR3 is CASRFGQGNYGYTF. CDR3 coding DNA: TGTGCCAGCAGATTTGGACAGGGAAACTATGGCTACACCTTC.

This rearrangement joins TRBV27 to TRBJ1-1; 9 bases map to TRBD1. Trimming removed 4 bases from V and 5 bases from J; junction bases left unmatched: 8. The CDR3 is 15 residues long. Germline-derived CDR1 and CDR2 are MNHEY and SMNVEV (reference sequence). As DNA, the CDR3 is TGTGCCAGCAGTTCCCTAGGACAGGGGAGAACTGAAGCTTTCTTT. This codes for CASSSLGQGRTEAFF.

The chain is built from TRBV12-3 or TRBV12-4 and TRBJ2-2; the D gene is possibly TRBD1 (6 bases). The V gene lost 5 bases and the J gene lost 7 bases, with 14 bases spanning the gap. The CDR3 extends over 14 amino acids. The CDR3 reads CASSRLRQDGELFF. CDR3 DNA sequence: TGTGCCAGCAGTAGGCTTCGACAGGACGGGGAGCTGTTTTTT.

This clonotype was seen more than once but under ten times. V is TRBV7-9 and J is TRBJ1-1; D remains unclear. The CDR3 covers 12 residues. V gave up 5 bases and J gave up 1 base, with 5 bases separating them. Germline V gene data show CDR1 as SEHNR and CDR2 as FQNEAQ (reference sequence). The CDR3 DNA reads as TGTGCCAGCAGCATACAGAACACTGAAGCTTTCTTT. This encodes CASSIQNTEAFF. The whole variable domain, filled in from reference TRBV7-9 and TRBJ1-1, reads DTGVSQNPRHKITKRGQNVTFRCDPISEHNRLYWYRQTLGQGPEFLTYFQNEAQLEKSRLLSDRFSAERPKGSFSTLEIQRTEQGDSAMYLCASSIQNTEAFFGQGTRLTVV.

This clonotype was found a few times. The chain employs TRBV7-6 and TRBJ2-3; D unclear. Trimming left V 1 base short and J 0 bases short, with 8 bases between. The CDR3 runs to 15 residues. Germline CDR1 and CDR2: SGHVS and FNYEAQ. DNA for the CDR3: TGTGCCAGCAGCTTAGTAGGGTTCAGCACAGATACGCAGTATTTT. The encoded protein is CASSLVGFSTDTQYF.

This clonotype was found a few times. J is TRBJ2-3 and V is TRBV29-1, with 7 bases identical to TRBD2. This CDR3 spans 13 amino acids. Per germline, CDR1 SQVTM and CDR2 ANQGSEA. The J segment lost 3 bases and the V segment lost 4 bases, leaving 4 bases of the junction unmatched. CDR3 loop: CSVVRDYTDTQYF. In DNA, the CDR3 is TGCAGCGTTGTCCGGGACTATACAGATACGCAGTATTTT.

This clonotype was counted only a few times. The chain combines TRBV7-2 with TRBJ1-3, with D perhaps matching TRBD1 (5 bases). Germline loops: CDR1 SGHTA, CDR2 FQGNSA. V lost 5 bases and J lost 1, with 9 bases in between. This CDR3 contains 14 residues. The CDR3 DNA follows: TGTGCCAGCAGCGCCGACAGATCTGGAAACACCATATATTTT. Encoded protein: CASSADRSGNTIYF. The whole variable domain, filled in from reference TRBV7-2 and TRBJ1-3, reads GAGVSQSPSNKVTEKGKDVELRCDPISGHTALYWYRQSLGQGLEFLIYFQGNSAPDKSGLPSDRFSAERTGGSVSTLTIQRTQQEDSAVYLCASSADRSGNTIYFGEGSWLTVV.

The J gene is TRBJ1-2, the V gene TRBV5-5; the D is unclear. Germline CDR1 reads SGHKS; CDR2 reads YYEKEE (reference sequence). With 1 base removed from V and 0 bases from J, the gap between germline ends came to 16 bases. The CDR3 is 17 amino acids. The CDR3 nucleotides are TGTGCCAGCAGCTTGTACTGGCCAGCCCGACCTAACTATGGCTACACCTTC. Translation: CASSLYWPARPNYGYTF.

The rearrangement links TRBV12-3 or TRBV12-4 to TRBJ2-2, with 10 bases that match TRBD1. The CDR3 runs to 18 residues. The trim removed 5 bases at V and 4 bases at J, leaving 13 bases unmatched. The chain's CDR3 is CASSPRPGQGSGTGELFF. Written as DNA, the CDR3 is TGTGCCAGCAGTCCTAGACCGGGACAGGGGTCGGGCACCGGGGAGCTGTTTTTT.

This clonotype was counted ten times or more. The chain uses TRBV5-1 and TRBJ1-4; D not resolved. Germline V gene sequence: CDR1 SGHRS, CDR2 YFSETQ. With 1 base removed from V and 0 bases from J, the gap between germline ends came to 4 bases. CDR3 length: 14 residues. This CDR3 reads CASSLTATNEKLFF. The CDR3 bases are TGCGCCAGCAGCTTGACGGCAACTAATGAAAAACTGTTTTTT.

The table lists this clonotype with a few counts. This rearrangement joins TRBV6-5 to TRBJ2-7; the D is unclear. Germline CDR1 MNHEY, CDR2 SVGAGI. The CDR3 contains 12 residues. The CDR3 bases are TGTGTCTTCGAATGCATCTTCTACGAGCAGTACTTC. Its translation: CVFECIFYEQYF.